Listed below are T cell receptor beta chains from one sample, sequenced in a study of T-cell reconstitution after alpha-beta-depleted transplantation in children. One entry per CDR3 protein, called by TCRdb with MiXCR from the PCR reads. The repertoire holds 400,000 to 550,000 distinct CDR3 sequences, with about 11% as singletons. Sequenced here: PBMCs, sampled before TCRalphabeta/CD19-depleted stem cell transplant. The receptors derive from a child younger than 10 with inherited bone marrow failure, due to receive a stem cell transplant. CDR3s include the opening cysteine and the closing phenylalanine or tryptophan. The order of the fields is V gene, D gene, clone size, J gene, CDR3 DNA, CDR3 protein. D genes are given only for firm matches. Not every row has a clone size; where given, it reads once, few, many or a size class.

>TRBV6-2/TRBV6-3|TRBD2|many|TRBJ2-7
TGTGCCAGCAGTCGCGCACTAGCGGGAGCCTACGAGCAGTACTTC
CASSRALAGAYEQYF
>TRBV7-2|-|few|TRBJ2-1
TGTGCCAGCAGCTTAGGGGCCGGCTCAACCCTCTACAATGAGCAGTTCTTC
CASSLGAGSTLYNEQFF
>TRBV6-2/TRBV6-3|TRBD2|few|TRBJ2-7
TGTGCCAGCAGTTACGAAACTAGCGGGGCCTACGAGCAGTACTTC
CASSYETSGAYEQYF
>TRBV7-2|-|many|TRBJ2-2
TGTGCCAGCAGTTTTTCCAGGGGTGATACCGGGGAGCTGTTTTTT
CASSFSRGDTGELFF
>TRBV19|TRBD2|-|TRBJ2-1
TGTGCCAGTAGCTTGACGGGGGGATATGAGCAGTTCTTC
CASSLTGGYEQFF
>TRBV28|-|many|TRBJ2-3
TGTGCCAGCAGTCAGGACGGCACAGATACGCAGTATTTT
CASSQDGTDTQYF
>TRBV5-1|TRBD2|few|TRBJ2-3
TGCGCCAGCAGCTTAGGACTAGCGGGAGATTACGATACGCAGTATTTT
CASSLGLAGDYDTQYF
>TRBV15|TRBD1|many|TRBJ1-1
TGTGCCACCACCAGGGAGAAAGGGGGCGGCACTGAAGCTTTCTTT
CATTREKGGGTEAFF
>TRBV27|-|many|TRBJ1-2
TGTGCCAGCAGTTTCTCTGGACAGCCGGCAATTAACTATGGCTACACCTTC
CASSFSGQPAINYGYTF
>TRBV28|-|many|TRBJ2-7
TGTGCCAGCAGCGTACAGGGAAGCTACGAGCAGTACTTC
CASSVQGSYEQYF
>TRBV4-1|-|few|TRBJ1-5
TGCGCCAGCAGCCAAGGTGGCCGGGGTGGCAATCAGCCCCAGCATTTT
CASSQGGRGGNQPQHF
>TRBV29-1|-|many|TRBJ2-5
TGCAGCGTTGATCGTCAGGGTGGGGAGACCCAGTACTTC
CSVDRQGGETQYF
>TRBV20-1|-|many|TRBJ2-7
TGCAGTGCTAGAGATCGGACGGAGCCGACCTACGAGCAGTACTTC
CSARDRTEPTYEQYF
>TRBV29-1|TRBD2|many|TRBJ2-3
TGCAGCGTTAACGCGGGAGTTGGAACAGATACGCAGTATTTT
CSVNAGVGTDTQYF
>TRBV3-1|TRBD1|many|TRBJ2-7
TGTGCCAGCAGCCATATACCCGGGGACAGGGGCGCCTACGAGCAGTACTTC
CASSHIPGDRGAYEQYF
>TRBV6-2/TRBV6-3|TRBD2|many|TRBJ2-2
TGTGCCAGCAGTTACGAATCTAGCGGGGGGCCAGGAATAAGTACCGGGGAGCTGTTTTTT
CASSYESSGGPGISTGELFF
>TRBV28|TRBD2|many|TRBJ2-7
TGTGCCAGCAGTCTTCCGGGGGGGGGAGTATTAGGCTACGAGCAGTACTTC
CASSLPGGGVLGYEQYF